Following are 15 T cell receptor beta chains from one sample sequenced in a study of blood T cells in healthy people across ages. Then a second PCR, running roughly 7 to 11 cycles, was carried out with a sample-barcoded 5' primer and a J-beta primer mix. TCRdb processed the 5' RACE reads anew with MiXCR; each CDR3 protein has one entry. Seen here are 580,000 or so distinct CDR3 sequences, 47% observed once, and the top ten hold approximately 23%. The sequencing input was blood. Source of these receptors: an elderly man in good health.

This clonotype turned up a few times. V usage is TRBV7-2 and J usage is TRBJ2-7; the D is unclear. The germline V gene encodes CDR1 SGHTA and CDR2 FQGNSA. The V gene lost 4 bases and the J gene lost 6 bases, with 16 bases spanning the gap. The CDR3 is made up of 14 amino acids. The CDR3 bases are TGTGCCAGCAGCTCGTCGGGCAGCTCCGTCGAGCAGTACTTC. Translated, it gives CASSSSGSSVEQYF.

The chain combines TRBV7-8 with TRBJ2-7; D gene uncertain. Germline values: CDR1 SGHVS, CDR2 FQNEAQ. Trimming removed 6 bases at V and 1 base at J, with 10 bases between. There are 13 residues in the CDR3. The CDR3 reads CASRVGGSYEQYF. CDR3 DNA: TGTGCCAGCAGGGTAGGTGGTTCCTACGAGCAGTACTTC.

J is TRBJ2-4 and V is TRBV7-9; 9 bases match TRBD2. The end of the DNA is better explained by TRBJ2-7, so the J call may be wrong. Germline CDR1 reads SEHNR; CDR2 reads FQNEAQ (reference sequence). CDR3 size: 12 residues. This CDR3 is CASTSGRYEQYF. For the CDR3, the DNA is TGTGCCAGCACGAGCGGGAGGTACGAGCAGTACTTC.

The table lists this clonotype with a few counts. V is TRBV29-1 and J is TRBJ2-7; 14 bases are a match to TRBD2. This CDR3 spans 17 amino acids. The junction had 14 bases not matched to a gene; V was cut back by 8 bases and J by 2 bases. Germline CDR1 SQVTM, CDR2 ANQGSEA. The CDR3 DNA is TGCAGCCCCGGACCGGGACTAGCGGGAGCAGTGGCCTACGAGCAGTACTTC. Protein sequence: CSPGPGLAGAVAYEQYF.

About this clonotype: A read error may explain this, as a much larger clone is one base away. The rearrangement joins TRBV6-5 to TRBJ2-6; D is perhaps TRBD1 (6 bases). The germline CDR1 and CDR2 sequences are MNHEY and SVGAGI. The CDR3 spans 19 residues. V lost 0 bases and J lost 0, with 15 bases in between. CDR3 DNA: TGTGCCAGCAGTTACTCGTATCCAGGGGCTTACTCTGGGGCCAACGTCCTGACTTTC. Its translation is CASSYSYPGAYSGANVLTF.

The chain joins TRBV7-2 to TRBJ2-7; D unclear. Trimming stripped 1 base from V and 2 bases from J, with 12 bases between. There are 15 residues in the CDR3. Per the germline V gene, CDR1 is SGHTA and CDR2 is FQGNSA. DNA of the CDR3: TGTGCCAGCAGCTTAGGACTGGGTCTTACCTACGAGCAGTACTTC. Residues: CASSLGLGLTYEQYF.

This clonotype has just a few counts. V and J are TRBV2 and TRBJ2-5; 9 bases map to TRBD1. The CDR3 is 14 residues long. V lost 7 bases to trimming and J lost 3 bases; unmatched junction nucleotides: 6. Germline CDR1 SNHLY, CDR2 FYNNEI. Here the CDR3 DNA reads TGTGCCAGCACACCAAGGACAGGGGAAGAGACCCAGTACTTC. Its translation is CASTPRTGEETQYF.

The rearrangement joins TRBV7-2 to TRBJ2-3, with D perhaps TRBD1 or TRBD2 (5 bases each). This CDR3 is built from 14 residues. The V gene's germline CDR1 is SGHTA and CDR2 FQGNSA. Trimming cost V 5 bases and J 0 bases, with 9 bases left between them. The CDR3 nucleotides are TGTGCCAGCAGCCGGGACGGAAGCACAGATACGCAGTATTTT. Translated: CASSRDGSTDTQYF.

The chain carries TRBV29-1 and TRBJ1-1; weak D call: TRBD1 (6 bases). The germline V and J ends were trimmed by 6 bases and 5 bases, with 13 bases remaining between them. Germline V gene data show CDR1 as SQVTM and CDR2 as ANQGSEA. This CDR3 comprises 12 residues. CDR3 nucleotides: TGCAGCGTGAGGGGGGGTGGGACTGAAGCTTTCTTT. Translated, it gives CSVRGGGTEAFF.

V and J are TRBV11-3 and TRBJ2-1; no reliable D call. Germline V gene data show CDR1 as SGHNT and CDR2 as YENEEA. V was shortened by 1 base and J by 8 bases, with 12 bases between the two germline ends. The length of the CDR3 is 14 residues. The CDR3 DNA follows: TGTGCCAGCAGCTTAGCCTCGTTAGGGTATGAGCAGTTCTTC. Its protein product is CASSLASLGYEQFF.

The V and J genes are TRBV12-3 or TRBV12-4 and TRBJ1-2, with D unclear. The CDR3 is 14 amino acids. Trimming removed 3 bases from V and 6 bases from J, with 14 bases in between. CDR3 amino acids: CASSFVAQTNGYTF. CDR3 DNA sequence: TGTGCCAGCAGTTTTGTCGCTCAAACTAATGGCTACACCTTC.

The genes are TRBV9 and TRBJ2-7; 9 positions agree with TRBD2. The length of the CDR3 is 15 residues. V was pared by 8 bases and J by 3 bases, with 12 bases of the junction left unmatched. Germline V gene lookup returns CDR1 SGDLS and CDR2 YYNGEE. CDR3 DNA: TGTGCCAGTCGTTGGCTAGCGGGATTGTTCTACGAGCAGTACTTC. Translating it yields CASRWLAGLFYEQYF.

J is TRBJ2-1 and V is TRBV20-1; D uncertain. Per the germline V gene, CDR1 is DFQATT and CDR2 is SNEGSKA (reference sequence). The V gene lost 5 bases and the J gene lost 8 bases, with 7 bases spanning the gap. This CDR3 is built from 10 residues. The DNA for the CDR3 is TGCAGTGCTTACTCGGATGAGCAGTTCTTC. Translation gives CSAYSDEQFF.

This clonotype came up a few times. The CDR3 sequence is CSVGGSGIYQETQYF. The CDR3 coding sequence is TGCAGCGTCGGGGGTAGCGGGATATACCAAGAGACCCAGTACTTC. V and J are TRBV29-1 and TRBJ2-5; 8 bases line up with TRBD2. CDR1 is SQVTM and CDR2 is ANQGSEA in the germline V gene. CDR3 size: 15 residues. V dropped 6 bases and J dropped 0; count of bases not matched to a gene: 9.

Comments on this clonotype: A read error may account for a junction end that differs from germline. This chain joins TRBV11-2 and TRBJ2-1; D might be TRBD2 (6 bases). Germline V gene data show CDR1 as SGHAT and CDR2 as FQNNGV. CDR3 length: 16 amino acids. The CDR3 region is CASSLDRLVHQNEQFF. In DNA, the CDR3 is TGTGCCAGCAGCCTAGATAGACTAGTCCACCAAAATGAGCAGTTCTTC.